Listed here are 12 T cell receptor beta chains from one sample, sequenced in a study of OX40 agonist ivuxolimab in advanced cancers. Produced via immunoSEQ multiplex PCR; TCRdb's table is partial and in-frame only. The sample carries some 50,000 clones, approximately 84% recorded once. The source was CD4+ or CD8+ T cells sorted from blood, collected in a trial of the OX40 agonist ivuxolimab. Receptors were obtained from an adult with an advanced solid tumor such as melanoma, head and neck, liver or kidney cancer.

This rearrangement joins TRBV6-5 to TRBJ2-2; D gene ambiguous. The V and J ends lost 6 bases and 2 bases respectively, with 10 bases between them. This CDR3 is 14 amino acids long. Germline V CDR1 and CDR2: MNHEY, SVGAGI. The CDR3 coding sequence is TGTGCCAGCAGGCCGGGCGGAAACACCGGGGAGCTGTTTTTT. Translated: CASRPGGNTGELFF.

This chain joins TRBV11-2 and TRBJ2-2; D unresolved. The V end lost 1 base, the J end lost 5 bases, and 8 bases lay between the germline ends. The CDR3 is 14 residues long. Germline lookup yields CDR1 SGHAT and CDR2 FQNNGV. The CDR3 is CASSLVVGTGELFF. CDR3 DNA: TGTGCCAGCAGCTTAGTTGTTGGTACCGGGGAGCTGTTTTTT.

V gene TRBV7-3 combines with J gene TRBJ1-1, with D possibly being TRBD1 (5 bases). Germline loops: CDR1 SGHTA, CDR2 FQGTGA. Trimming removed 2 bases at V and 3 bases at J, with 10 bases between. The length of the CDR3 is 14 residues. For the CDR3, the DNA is TGTGCCAGCAGCTTAGGGGGGACCTACACTGAAGCTTTCTTT. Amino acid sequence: CASSLGGTYTEAFF.

CDR3 in amino acids: CASSYGTGKGSYEQYF. DNA for the CDR3: TGTGCCAGCAGTTACGGGACAGGGAAAGGGTCCTACGAGCAGTACTTC. The chain combines TRBV6-5 with TRBJ2-7; 9 bases are shared with TRBD1. There are 16 residues in the CDR3. After removal of 2 bases from V and 1 base from J, the junction contained 6 bases not matched to a gene. Germline-derived CDR1 and CDR2 are MNHEY and SVGAGI.

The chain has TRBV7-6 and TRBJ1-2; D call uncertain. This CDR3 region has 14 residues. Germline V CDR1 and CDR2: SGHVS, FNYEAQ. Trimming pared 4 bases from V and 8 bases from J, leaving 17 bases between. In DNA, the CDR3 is TGTGCCAGCAGCTCTTCCGGGCGGAGTAGGGGCTACACCTTC. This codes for CASSSSGRSRGYTF.

CDR3 nucleotide sequence: TGTGCCAGCAGTTTATTCTGGAGGGACACCGGGGAGCTGTTTTTT. Translating gives CASSLFWRDTGELFF. The genes are TRBV27 and TRBJ2-2; D may be TRBD2 (6 bases). The CDR3 is 15 residues long. V lost 1 base and J lost 3, with 9 bases in between. In germline, CDR1 is MNHEY, CDR2 SMNVEV (reference sequence).

CDR3 residues: CASSFYGAGGLNTEAFF. In DNA, the CDR3 is TGTGCCAGCAGTTTTTATGGGGCAGGGGGCCTGAACACTGAAGCTTTCTTT. The gene calls are TRBV27 and TRBJ1-1; 8 bases map to TRBD1. This CDR3 is 17 amino acids long. Germline lookup yields CDR1 MNHEY and CDR2 SMNVEV (reference sequence). The V and J ends lost 3 bases and 0 bases, in that order; junction bases with no gene match: 9.

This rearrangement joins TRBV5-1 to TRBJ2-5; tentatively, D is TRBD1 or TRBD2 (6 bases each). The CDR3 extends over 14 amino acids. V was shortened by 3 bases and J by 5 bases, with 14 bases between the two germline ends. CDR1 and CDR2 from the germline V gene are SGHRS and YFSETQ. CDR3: CASSSQGGSETQYF. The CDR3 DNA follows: TGCGCCAGCAGCTCCCAAGGGGGGTCGGAGACCCAGTACTTC.

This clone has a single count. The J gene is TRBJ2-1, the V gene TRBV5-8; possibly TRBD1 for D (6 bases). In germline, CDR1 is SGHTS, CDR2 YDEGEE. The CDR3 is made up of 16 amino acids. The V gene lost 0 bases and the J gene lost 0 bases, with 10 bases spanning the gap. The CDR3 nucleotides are TGTGCCAGCAGCTTGGACAGGGTAAGCTCCTACAATGAGCAGTTCTTC. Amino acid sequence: CASSLDRVSSYNEQFF.

CDR3 sequence: CASSIGFQAAETQYF. DNA of the CDR3: TGTGCCAGTAGTATAGGTTTTCAGGCAGCAGAGACCCAGTACTTC. This chain joins TRBV19 and TRBJ2-5; D is undetermined. The V and J ends lost 1 base and 4 bases respectively, with 13 bases between them. CDR1 LNHDA and CDR2 SQIVND come from the germline V gene (reference sequence). The CDR3 covers 15 residues. The whole variable domain, filled in from reference TRBV19 and TRBJ2-5, reads DGGITQSPKYLFRKEGQNVTLSCEQNLNHDAMYWYRQDPGQGLRLIYYSQIVNDFQKGDIAEGYSVSREKKESFPLTVTSAQKNPTAFYLCASSIGFQAAETQYFGPGTRLLVL.

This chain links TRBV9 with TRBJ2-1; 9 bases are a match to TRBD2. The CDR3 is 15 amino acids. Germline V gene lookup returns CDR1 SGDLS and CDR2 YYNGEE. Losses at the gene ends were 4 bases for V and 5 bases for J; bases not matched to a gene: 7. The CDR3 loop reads CASSPRTSENNEQFF. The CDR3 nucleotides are TGTGCCAGCAGCCCTCGGACTAGCGAGAACAATGAGCAGTTCTTC.

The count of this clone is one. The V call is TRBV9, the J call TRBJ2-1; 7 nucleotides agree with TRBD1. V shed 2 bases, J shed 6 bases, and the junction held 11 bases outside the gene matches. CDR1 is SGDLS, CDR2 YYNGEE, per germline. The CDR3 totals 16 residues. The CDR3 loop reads CASSVHRDRIPNEQFF. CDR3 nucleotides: TGTGCCAGCAGCGTCCACCGGGACAGAATTCCCAATGAGCAGTTCTTC.